This T cell receptor beta chain was sequenced in a study of human T cells and chemical hapten exposure (dated by TCRdb to 2020 to 2022). Concerning the study at large: The libraries were sequenced as a pool, and the TCR yield per sample differed mostly because of small variations in library volumes within the pool. Peripheral blood TCR repertoire changes were tracked in vivo in alopecia patients during primary and secondary sensitization to the hapten diphenylcyclopropenone (DPC). Both TCR alpha and TCR beta chains were sequenced from each blood RNA sample.

Notes on this clonotype: The antigen it recognizes is unknown. No clone much larger than this one lies a single base away; base qualities are absent.

Libraries were made using RACE. TCRdb records NextSeq 500 as the sequencer. During library preparation, unique molecular identifiers were attached to individual cDNA molecules so that TCRs could be counted quantitatively and reproducibly. Per the original workflow: The median number of TCRs per sample was approximately 98,000, ranging from roughly 23,224 to 690,600. The Decombinator software suite was used to annotate the V, J and CDR3 of the TCR reads. For PS versus PT1 abundance plots, all samples were subsampled to the same number of TCRs (28,000). TCRs were defined as expanded if absent before sensitization and observed at least eight times at the 2-week time point. The public reads were quality trimmed at Q25 with fastp and then assembled into clones with MiXCR by TCRdb, keeping productive beta chains. Rows merge per CDR3 protein into single entries with the most common DNA and genes. In this record, the V and J calls reflect TCRdb's handling and not the investigators' own analysis. This sample comprises 75,000 to 80,000 distinct CDR3 sequences, around 9.4% of them detected only once. In total, the top ten clones hold about 1.8% of the sample.

In light of the paper, this sample's time point label describes: healthy volunteer bleed at 6 weeks. Unfractionated whole blood was collected in Tempus Blood RNA tubes, and total RNA was extracted from that blood. Five healthy volunteers served as TCR sequencing controls and were bled at day 0, 2 weeks and 6 weeks. The CDR1 and CDR2 encoded by the germline V gene (reference sequence) are SGHAT and FQDESV. Measured from the cysteine to the phenylalanine, the CDR3 is 11 residues long. The DNA shown is the 33-base CDR3, in frame from base 1. After removal of 7 bases from V and 16 bases from J, the junction retains 9 bases not matched to a gene. Study-wide conclusions, independent of this receptor: Repeated subsampling changed both the strength of the expansion versus patch-test correlation and the threshold at which that correlation became significant. DPC sensitization did not change the number of TCRs with a frequency above 1 in 1000, and there was no evidence of changes in global repertoire structure.

The sample comprised whole blood. The clonotype comes from a female donor in good health. Some clones in this sample may be carry-over from other donors' samples. This sequence uses TRBV11-1 and TRBJ2-1, with 8 bases matching TRBD1. The CDR3 corresponds to CASKTDRVVFF. The bases read TGTGCCAGCAAGACGGACAGGGTAGTATTCTTC.